This T cell receptor (beta chain) was identified during a study of graft-versus-host responses after intestinal transplantation. About the study: Grafts were multivisceral, liver-intestinal, or isolated intestinal. Anti-thymocyte globulin induction was given to all recipients, followed by tacrolimus and steroids for 3 to 4 years.

Sequenced by immunoSEQ multiplex PCR; TCRdb stores in-frame clones only, minus some. The table shows about 100,000 clones, with more than 85% occurring only once. The CDR3 has 14 residues. Germline V gene data show CDR1 as SGHTA and CDR2 as FQGNSA. The germline V and J ends were trimmed by 5 bases and 2 bases, with 13 bases remaining between them. On this clone itself: Its antigen is still unknown.

Findings of the study overall: Some GvH clones were seen earlier in gut or blood, suggesting intestinal origin. Where graft-donor T cell macrochimerism was present, patients had high graft-versus-host to host-versus-graft clonal ratios in allografts.

Source: unstimulated CD4+ T cells sorted from spleen or lymph node cells, taken before intestinal transplant. The receptor comes from a human donor who received an intestinal transplant. The gene calls are TRBV7-2 and TRBJ2-7; D gene ambiguous. CDR3 residues: CASSKGRDTYEQYF. Here the CDR3 DNA reads TGTGCCAGCAGCAAAGGCCGTGACACCTACGAGCAGTACTTC.